The rows below give T cell receptor beta chains drawn from one sample of a study of siplizumab effects on memory and regulatory T cells. This table comes from immunoSEQ multiplex PCR, and its TCRdb copy is limited to in-frame clones, with some not included. Among some 100,000 clones, roughly 94% were seen once, and the ten largest hold roughly 0.62%. The sequencing sample was made of Tregs sorted from blood. All receptors come from a human donor in good health. Each CDR3 is given with its conserved first and last residue. Fields, in order: clone size, V gene, D gene, J gene, CDR3 protein, CDR3 DNA. The D gene is left open where the match is weak. Part of the rows lack a size; the others show once, few, many or a class for expanded clones.

size: NA; V: TRBV30; D: NA; J: TRBJ1-6; CDR3: CAWTWGTFARSPLHF; DNA: TGTGCCTGGACCTGGGGGACATTCGCCCGGTCACCCCTCCACTTT
size: NA; V: TRBV5-1; D: NA; J: TRBJ2-2; CDR3: CASNSGFITGELFF; DNA: TGCGCCAGCAACTCCGGGTTTATAACCGGGGAGCTGTTTTTT
size: NA; V: TRBV28; D: NA; J: TRBJ1-2; CDR3: CASSMTVYGYTF; DNA: TGTGCCAGCAGCATGACAGTCTATGGCTACACCTTC
size: once; V: TRBV19; D: NA; J: TRBJ2-7; CDR3: CASSSQWGYEQYF; DNA: TGTGCCAGTAGTTCTCAGTGGGGCTACGAGCAGTACTTC
size: NA; V: TRBV27; D: NA; J: TRBJ2-7; CDR3: CASSFSSGLVSYEQYF; DNA: TGTGCCAGCAGTTTCTCCTCGGGACTTGTATCCTACGAGCAGTACTTC
size: NA; V: TRBV30; D: NA; J: TRBJ1-3; CDR3: CAWSVQSSGNTIYF; DNA: TGTGCCTGGAGTGTACAATCCTCTGGAAACACCATATATTTT
size: NA; V: TRBV28; D: NA; J: TRBJ1-5; CDR3: CASSTRRHNQPQHF; DNA: TGTGCCAGCAGTACCCGGAGACACAATCAGCCCCAGCATTTT
size: NA; V: TRBV28; D: NA; J: TRBJ2-1; CDR3: CASSPLGWEKPNEQFF; DNA: TGTGCCAGCAGTCCTTTGGGGTGGGAGAAGCCCAATGAGCAGTTCTTC
size: NA; V: TRBV6-1; D: NA; J: TRBJ1-5; CDR3: CASSEGAGRGGQPQHF; DNA: TGTGCCAGCAGTGAAGGGGCGGGGAGGGGTGGTCAGCCCCAGCATTTT
size: NA; V: TRBV6-1; D: NA; J: TRBJ2-5; CDR3: CASSEGSGYTSPEETQYF; DNA: TGTGCCAGCAGTGAGGGTAGTGGGTATACTAGCCCAGAAGAGACCCAGTACTTC
size: NA; V: TRBV7-6; D: NA; J: TRBJ2-1; CDR3: CASSFRPPLGRGEQFF; DNA: TGTGCCAGCAGCTTCCGACCTCCCTTAGGGCGAGGTGAGCAGTTCTTC
size: NA; V: TRBV10-3; D: TRBD2; J: TRBJ2-1; CDR3: CAIGIQSGEEQFF; DNA: TGTGCCATCGGGATCCAAAGCGGGGAAGAGCAGTTCTTC
size: NA; V: TRBV5-4; D: NA; J: TRBJ2-7; CDR3: CASSFQTSYEQYF; DNA: TGTGCCAGCAGCTTCCAAACTAGCTACGAGCAGTACTTC
size: NA; V: TRBV6-6; D: NA; J: TRBJ2-2; CDR3: CASSYSTTGELFF; DNA: TGTGCCAGCAGTTACTCGACTACCGGGGAGCTGTTTTTT
size: NA; V: TRBV6-6; D: NA; J: TRBJ1-5; CDR3: CASSFNRAVQPQHF; DNA: TGTGCCAGCAGTTTCAACAGGGCGGTTCAGCCCCAGCATTTT
size: NA; V: TRBV7-9; D: TRBD2; J: TRBJ2-1; CDR3: CASSSAPRLAGGHNEQFF; DNA: TGTGCCAGCAGCTCAGCCCCCCGATTAGCGGGAGGACACAATGAGCAGTTCTTC
size: NA; V: TRBV18; D: TRBD1; J: TRBJ2-7; CDR3: CASSANTGADPYEQYF; DNA: TGTGCCAGCTCAGCCAATACAGGGGCCGATCCCTACGAGCAGTACTTC
size: NA; V: TRBV11-2; D: TRBD2; J: TRBJ2-1; CDR3: CASRTSGRVREQFF; DNA: TGTGCCAGCAGAACTAGCGGGAGAGTCAGGGAGCAGTTCTTC
size: NA; V: TRBV6-1; D: NA; J: TRBJ2-1; CDR3: CASRVPGPYNEQFF; DNA: TGTGCCAGCAGAGTACCCGGACCCTACAATGAGCAGTTCTTC
size: NA; V: TRBV7-8; D: TRBD2; J: TRBJ2-7; CDR3: CASSLVFRTSGRGYEQYF; DNA: TGTGCCAGCAGCTTAGTTTTTAGGACTAGCGGGAGAGGATACGAGCAGTACTTC
size: NA; V: TRBV6-6; D: NA; J: TRBJ1-5; CDR3: CASRPPGNQPQHF; DNA: TGTGCCAGCAGACCCCCGGGAAATCAGCCCCAGCATTTT
size: NA; V: TRBV5-6; D: NA; J: TRBJ1-5; CDR3: CASSLRSQPQHF; DNA: TGTGCCAGCAGCTTAAGAAGTCAGCCCCAGCATTTT
size: NA; V: TRBV5-5; D: NA; J: TRBJ1-1; CDR3: CASSFRIDWGINTEAFF; DNA: TGTGCCAGCAGCTTCAGAATTGACTGGGGGATAAACACTGAAGCTTTCTTT
size: NA; V: TRBV11-3; D: TRBD2; J: TRBJ2-2; CDR3: CASSHGLAGGFTGELFF; DNA: TGTGCCAGCAGCCACGGACTAGCGGGAGGTTTCACCGGGGAGCTGTTTTTT
size: once; V: TRBV9; D: TRBD2; J: TRBJ2-7; CDR3: CASSVGLASGRLYEQYF; DNA: TGTGCCAGCAGCGTAGGTTTGGCTAGCGGTAGGCTCTACGAGCAGTACTTC